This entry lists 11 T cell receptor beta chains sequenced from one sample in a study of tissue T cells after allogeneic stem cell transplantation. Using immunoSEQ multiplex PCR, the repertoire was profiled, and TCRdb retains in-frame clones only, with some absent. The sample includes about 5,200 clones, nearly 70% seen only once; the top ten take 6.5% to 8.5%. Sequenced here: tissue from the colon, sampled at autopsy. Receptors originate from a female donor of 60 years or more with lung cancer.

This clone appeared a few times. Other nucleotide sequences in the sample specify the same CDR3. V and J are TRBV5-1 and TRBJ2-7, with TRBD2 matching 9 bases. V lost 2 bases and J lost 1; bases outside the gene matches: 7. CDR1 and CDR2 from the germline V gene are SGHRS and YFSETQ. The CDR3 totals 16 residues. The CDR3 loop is CASSLFSGGLSYEQYF. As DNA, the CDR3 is TGCGCCAGCAGCTTATTCAGCGGGGGGCTATCCTACGAGCAGTACTTC.

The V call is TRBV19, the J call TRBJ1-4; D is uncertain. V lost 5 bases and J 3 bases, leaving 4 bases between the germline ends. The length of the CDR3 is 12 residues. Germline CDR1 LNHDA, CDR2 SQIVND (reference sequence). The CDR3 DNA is TGTGCCAGTAGTCAGTCTAATGAAAAACTGTTTTTT. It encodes CASSQSNEKLFF.

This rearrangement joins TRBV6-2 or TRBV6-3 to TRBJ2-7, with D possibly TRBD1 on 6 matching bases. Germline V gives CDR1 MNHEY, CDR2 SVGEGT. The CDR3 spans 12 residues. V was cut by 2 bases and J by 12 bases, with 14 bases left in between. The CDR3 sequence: CASSYPDRQRYF. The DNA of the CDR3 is TGTGCCAGCAGTTACCCAGACAGGCAGCGGTACTTC.

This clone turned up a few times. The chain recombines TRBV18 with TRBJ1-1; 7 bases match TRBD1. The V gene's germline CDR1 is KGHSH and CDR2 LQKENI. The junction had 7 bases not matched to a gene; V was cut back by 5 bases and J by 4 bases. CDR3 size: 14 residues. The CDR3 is CASSTGVGPTEAFF. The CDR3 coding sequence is TGTGCCAGCTCAACAGGGGTTGGTCCCACTGAAGCTTTCTTT. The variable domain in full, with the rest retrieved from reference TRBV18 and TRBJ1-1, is NAGVMQNPRHLVRRRGQEARLRCSPMKGHSHVYWYRQLPEEGLKFMVYLQKENIIDESGMPKERFSAEFPKEGPSILRIQQVVRGDSAAYFCASSTGVGPTEAFFGQGTRLTVV.

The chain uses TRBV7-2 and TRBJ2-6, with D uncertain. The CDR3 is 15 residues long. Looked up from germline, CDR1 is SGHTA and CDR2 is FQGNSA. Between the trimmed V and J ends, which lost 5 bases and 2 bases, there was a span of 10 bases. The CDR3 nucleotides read TGTGCCAGCAGCCCCGCCGGCACTGGGGCCAACGTCCTGACTTTC. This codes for CASSPAGTGANVLTF.

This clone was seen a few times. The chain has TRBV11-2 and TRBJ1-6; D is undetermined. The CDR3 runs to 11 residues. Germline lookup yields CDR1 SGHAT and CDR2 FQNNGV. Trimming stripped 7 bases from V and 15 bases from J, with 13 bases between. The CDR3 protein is CASTSGILLHF. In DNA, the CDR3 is TGTGCCAGCACCTCTGGAATTCTCCTCCACTTT.

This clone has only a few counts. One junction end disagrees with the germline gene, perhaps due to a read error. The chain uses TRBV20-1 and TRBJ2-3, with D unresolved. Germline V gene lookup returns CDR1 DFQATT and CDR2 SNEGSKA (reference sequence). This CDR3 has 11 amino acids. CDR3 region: CSARVVHTQYF. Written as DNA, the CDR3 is TGCAGTGCAAGAGTGGTGCATACGCAGTATTTT.

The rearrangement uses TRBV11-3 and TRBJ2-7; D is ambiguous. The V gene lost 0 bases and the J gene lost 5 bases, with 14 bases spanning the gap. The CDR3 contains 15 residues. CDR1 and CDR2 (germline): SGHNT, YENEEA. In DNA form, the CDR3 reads TGTGCCAGCAGCTTAGAATCCGGACCTACACACGAGCAGTACTTC. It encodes CASSLESGPTHEQYF.

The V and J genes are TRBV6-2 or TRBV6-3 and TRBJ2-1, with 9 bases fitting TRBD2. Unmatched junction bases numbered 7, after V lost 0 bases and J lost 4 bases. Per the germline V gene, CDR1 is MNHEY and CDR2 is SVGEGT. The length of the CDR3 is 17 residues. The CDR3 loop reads CASSYSPPSGIYNEQFF. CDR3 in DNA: TGTGCCAGCAGTTACTCCCCCCCTAGCGGGATATACAATGAGCAGTTCTTC.

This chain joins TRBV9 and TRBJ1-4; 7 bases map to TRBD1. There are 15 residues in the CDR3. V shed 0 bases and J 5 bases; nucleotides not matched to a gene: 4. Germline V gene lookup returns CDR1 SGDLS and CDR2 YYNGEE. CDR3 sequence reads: CASSVGDSWNEKLFF. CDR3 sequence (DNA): TGTGCCAGCAGCGTAGGGGACAGTTGGAATGAAAAACTGTTTTTT.

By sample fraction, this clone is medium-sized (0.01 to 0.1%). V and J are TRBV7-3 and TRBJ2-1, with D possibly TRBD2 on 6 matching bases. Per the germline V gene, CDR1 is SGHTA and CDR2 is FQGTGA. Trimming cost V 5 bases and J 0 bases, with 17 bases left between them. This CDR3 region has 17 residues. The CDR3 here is CASSPLGPGSSYNEQFF. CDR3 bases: TGTGCCAGCAGCCCCCTGGGGCCCGGGAGCTCCTACAATGAGCAGTTCTTC.